The 2 T cell receptor beta chains given below trace back to one sample, sequenced in a study of blood T cell repertoires in COVID-19 (dated by TCRdb to about 2020). Libraries were built with the immunoSEQ multiplex PCR assay. Here the immuneACCESS table is served through TCRdb, limited to in-frame sequences with V and J called. Missing clones are a known gap in these copies; in checked studies unresolved V genes cover under half, and the rest lacks a known reason. A total of under 65,000 clones appear in this sample, 90% of them only once. Of the sample, about 15% is held by the ten largest clones. Sequenced material: peripheral blood. All receptors derive from a man older than 75 with acute or convalescent COVID-19.

This chain connects TRBV29-1 to TRBJ1-2; perhaps TRBD1 as D (5 bases). The CDR3 covers 13 residues. V was pared by 5 bases and J by 4 bases, with 14 bases between. Germline V gives CDR1 SQVTM, CDR2 ANQGSEA. The CDR3 sequence is CSVLGGAGYGYTF. CDR3 in DNA: TGCAGCGTTTTAGGAGGGGCAGGCTATGGCTACACCTTC.

The chain couples TRBV6-4 to TRBJ2-2; 10 positions match TRBD2. Germline-derived CDR1 and CDR2 are MRHNA and SNTAGT. There are 19 residues in the CDR3. V trimming: 0 bases; J trimming: 1 base; junction bases outside the gene matches: 8. The CDR3 sequence: CASSDSVGSGGLNTGELFF. CDR3 coding DNA: TGTGCCAGCAGTGACTCGGTTGGTAGCGGGGGGCTGAACACCGGGGAGCTGTTTTTT.